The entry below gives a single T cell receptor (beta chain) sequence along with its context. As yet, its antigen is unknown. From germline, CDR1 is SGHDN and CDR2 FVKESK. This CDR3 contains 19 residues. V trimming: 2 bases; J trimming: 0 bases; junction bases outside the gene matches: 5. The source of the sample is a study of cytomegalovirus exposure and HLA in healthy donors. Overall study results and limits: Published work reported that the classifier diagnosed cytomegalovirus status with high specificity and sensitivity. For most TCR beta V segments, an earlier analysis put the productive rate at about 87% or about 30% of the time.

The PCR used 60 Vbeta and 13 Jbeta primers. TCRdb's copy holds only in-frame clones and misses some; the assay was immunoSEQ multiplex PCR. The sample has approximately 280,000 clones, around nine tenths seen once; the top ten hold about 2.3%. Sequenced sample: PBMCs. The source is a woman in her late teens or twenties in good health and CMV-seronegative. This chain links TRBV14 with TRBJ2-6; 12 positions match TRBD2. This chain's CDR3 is CASSQRLAGVFSGANVLTF. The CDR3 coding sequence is TGTGCCAGCAGCCAAAGACTAGCGGGGGTATTCTCTGGGGCCAACGTCCTGACTTTC.